This TCR beta chain was documented in a study of beta chain features in type 1 diabetes. About the study: All samples combined gave 90 million to 130 million sorted cells for examination. Study-level findings and limits: VDJ junctions sequenced from type 1 diabetes patients showed fewer insertions and more deletions. In every one of the four CD4+ subsets, TCRB CDR3s were moderately but significantly shorter in Type 1 diabetes patients.

Only one heparinised blood draw was taken per donor, and its volume averaged approximately 0.11 L. Based on CD45RO/CCR7/CD25/CD127/CD95/CD27, CD4+ regulatory, stem cell-like memory, naive and central memory cells were sorted. The sequenced template was cDNA made from the entire isolated RNA. Sequencing used immunoSEQ multiplex PCR; TCRdb keeps in-frame clones, though not all of them. Of 500,000 to 650,000 clones listed, roughly 12% are singletons. V shed 5 bases and J shed 3 bases, with 13 bases lying between them. Germline V gives CDR1 LNHDA, CDR2 SQIVND (reference sequence). The CDR3 is 14 amino acids. This clone was observed a handful of times. The antigen is not known.

This clonotype was sampled from a man aged 25 to 45 with type 1 diabetes. V is TRBV19 and J is TRBJ1-1; tentative D call: TRBD1 (5 bases). The sequencing sample was made of naive CD4+ T cells from blood. CDR3: CASSGRDRDTEAFF. The CDR3 DNA is TGTGCCAGTAGTGGCAGGGATCGTGACACTGAAGCTTTCTTT.